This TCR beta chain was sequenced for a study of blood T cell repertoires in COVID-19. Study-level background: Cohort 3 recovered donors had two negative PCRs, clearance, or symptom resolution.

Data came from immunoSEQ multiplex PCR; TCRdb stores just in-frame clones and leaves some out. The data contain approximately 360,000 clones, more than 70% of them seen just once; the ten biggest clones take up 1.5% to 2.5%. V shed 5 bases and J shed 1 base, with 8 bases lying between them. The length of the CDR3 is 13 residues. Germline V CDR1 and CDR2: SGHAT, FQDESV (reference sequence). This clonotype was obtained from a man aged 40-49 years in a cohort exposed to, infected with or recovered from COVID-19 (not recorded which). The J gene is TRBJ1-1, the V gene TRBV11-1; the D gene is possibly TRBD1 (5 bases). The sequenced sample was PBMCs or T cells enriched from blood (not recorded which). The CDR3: CASSTDRNTEAFF. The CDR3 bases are TGTGCCAGCAGCACTGACAGGAACACTGAAGCTTTCTTT.